The 29 T cell receptor beta chains given below trace back to one sample, sequenced in a study of human T cells and chemical hapten exposure. TCRdb used MiXCR to reprocess the RACE reads, holding one entry per CDR3 protein. The sample consists of fewer than 300,000 distinct CDR3 sequences, around 9.3% of them appearing once. As to time point: pre-sensitization, week 0. Noted treatment: therapeutic diphenylcyclopropenone sensitization with weekly scalp DPC. The sample in question was whole blood, obtained in connection with sensitization to the hapten diphenylcyclopropenone (DPC). These receptors were obtained from a woman aged 40-49 years with alopecia areata. Some clones in this sample may be carry-over from other donors' samples.

There are many counts of this clonotype. The rearrangement links TRBV7-2 to TRBJ1-3; no firm D call. Trimming shortened V by 5 bases and J by 2 bases, and 10 bases separated the two germline ends. Germline lookup yields CDR1 SGHTA and CDR2 FQGNSA. The CDR3 contains 14 residues. This CDR3 is CASSRGRTGNTIYF. As DNA, the CDR3 is TGTGCCAGCAGCCGCGGCAGGACTGGAAACACCATATATTTT.

The chain carries TRBV24-1 and TRBJ1-1; possible D gene TRBD1, 5 bases. This CDR3 contains 14 residues. CDR1 is KGHDR and CDR2 is SFDVKD in the germline V gene. V was pared by 8 bases and J by 1 base, with 13 bases between. The CDR3 region has the DNA TGTGCCACCATGGGGGGATCACGGAACACTGAAGCTTTCTTT. This sequence encodes CATMGGSRNTEAFF.

V gene TRBV6-2 or TRBV6-3 combines with J gene TRBJ2-4, with D tentatively TRBD2 (5 bases). This CDR3 is built from 15 residues. The ends were cut back, 6 bases at V and 3 bases at J, with 15 bases in the middle. CDR1 is MNHEY, CDR2 SVGEGT, per germline. CDR3 in amino acids: CASSYLADNKNIQYF. The CDR3, as DNA: TGTGCCAGCAGCTACCTAGCAGACAACAAAAACATTCAGTACTTC.

The CDR3 nucleotides are TGTGCCAGCAGTTTAAAAATACCTAGCACAGATACGCAGTATTTT. Its translation is CASSLKIPSTDTQYF. The V call is TRBV27, the J call TRBJ2-3; D remains ambiguous. Germline lookup yields CDR1 MNHEY and CDR2 SMNVEV (reference sequence). Trimming left V 2 bases short and J 0 bases short, with 9 bases between. This CDR3 has 15 amino acids.

The CDR3: CAWSSGGGIQYF. The CDR3 nucleotides are TGTGCCTGGAGTTCTGGAGGCGGCATTCAGTACTTC. The V gene is TRBV30, the J gene TRBJ2-4; D is perhaps TRBD2 (5 bases). V was cut by 2 bases and J by 9 bases, with 11 bases left in between. This CDR3 is 12 amino acids long. Looked up from germline, CDR1 is GTSNPN and CDR2 is SVGIG (reference sequence).

V is TRBV7-8 and J is TRBJ1-5; D may be TRBD1 (6 bases). Germline CDR1 SGHVS, CDR2 FQNEAQ. V lost 4 bases and J 6 bases, leaving 19 bases between the germline ends. This CDR3 has 16 amino acids. The CDR3 spells CASSSSGGRLIQPQHF. CDR3 coding DNA: TGTGCCAGCAGCTCAAGCGGGGGCCGTTTAATTCAGCCCCAGCATTTT.

This clonotype was seen a handful of times. As DNA, the CDR3 is TGTGCCAGCAGCCCCTCAACAGGGACGAACATTCAGTACTTC. It translates to CASSPSTGTNIQYF. The chain is built from TRBV7-2 and TRBJ2-4, with D tentatively TRBD1 (6 bases). V lost 5 bases, J lost 7 bases, and 15 bases lay in between. Germline V gene sequence: CDR1 SGHTA, CDR2 FQGNSA. This CDR3 is 14 amino acids long.

The sample holds a few counts of this clonotype. The chain links TRBV28 to TRBJ2-4, with a weak D call TRBD1 (6 bases). Trimming cost V 4 bases and J 2 bases, with 12 bases left between them. CDR3 size: 15 residues. CDR1 and CDR2 from the germline V gene are MDHEN and SYDVKM. CDR3 amino acids: CASSSSGVTKNIQYF. The DNA for the CDR3 is TGTGCCAGCAGTTCTTCAGGGGTGACCAAAAACATTCAGTACTTC.

Only a few counts were recorded for this clonotype. The chain is built from TRBV2 and TRBJ2-7; D possibly matches TRBD1 or TRBD2 (6 bases each). Germline CDR1 reads SNHLY; CDR2 reads FYNNEI. This CDR3 region has 13 residues. V was shortened by 6 bases and J by 5 bases, with 14 bases between the two germline ends. The CDR3 DNA is TGTGCCAGCAGCCCTGAAGGGGGGCACGAGCAGTACTTC. The encoded protein is CASSPEGGHEQYF.

V is TRBV20-1 and J is TRBJ2-5; 11 nucleotides align to TRBD2. CDR1 and CDR2 (germline): DFQATT, SNEGSKA (reference sequence). Trimming at V came to 6 bases and at J to 0 bases, leaving 9 bases not matched to a gene. The CDR3 extends over 16 amino acids. The CDR3 region is CSAVRGLAAHQETQYF. In DNA form, the CDR3 reads TGCAGTGCCGTACGGGGACTAGCGGCCCACCAAGAGACCCAGTACTTC.

This clonotype showed up just a few times. The CDR3 loop reads CASSLGSGYRGTDTQYF. The CDR3 DNA follows: TGTGCCAGCAGCTTAGGGAGCGGTTATCGAGGCACAGATACGCAGTATTTT. This chain connects TRBV7-9 to TRBJ2-3; D is possibly TRBD2 (5 bases). The CDR3 is made up of 17 amino acids. Trimming cost V 1 base and J 1 base, with 15 bases left between them. Germline CDR1 SEHNR, CDR2 FQNEAQ (reference sequence).

CDR3 DNA: TGTGCCAGCAGCTTAGATATCTGGCTAACAGATACGCAGTATTTT. This gives the protein CASSLDIWLTDTQYF. The V gene is TRBV11-2, the J gene TRBJ2-3, with D unclear. The CDR3 runs 15 residues. The V and J ends lost 0 bases and 3 bases respectively, with 10 bases between them. The germline V gene has CDR1 SGHAT and CDR2 FQNNGV.

This clonotype was found many times. The chain links TRBV20-1 to TRBJ1-4, with TRBD1 as a possible D gene (5 bases). Germline lookup yields CDR1 DFQATT and CDR2 SNEGSKA (reference sequence). The V end lost 0 bases, the J end lost 1 base, and 15 bases lay between the germline ends. There are 17 residues in the CDR3. The CDR3 DNA reads TGCAGTGCTAGAGACTTCACTCGACAGAGAACTAATGAAAAACTGTTTTTT. Its translation: CSARDFTRQRTNEKLFF.

This clonotype was counted between two and nine times. The rearrangement links TRBV6-5 to TRBJ1-5; TRBD1 is a possible D gene (5 bases). Germline assignment: CDR1 MNHEY and CDR2 SVGAGI. The V gene lost 2 bases and the J gene lost 9 bases, with 17 bases spanning the gap. The CDR3 contains 15 residues. This chain's CDR3 is CASSYARDGDLPQHF. For the CDR3, the DNA is TGTGCCAGCAGTTACGCAAGGGACGGAGACTTGCCCCAGCATTTT.

This clonotype was seen many times. The J gene is TRBJ2-6, the V gene TRBV4-3, with D uncertain. This CDR3 is built from 18 residues. CDR1 and CDR2 from the germline V gene are LGHNA and YSLEER. Trimming pared 0 bases from V and 0 bases from J, leaving 12 bases between. The CDR3 is CASSQDVGSSSGANVLTF. The CDR3 DNA reads TGCGCCAGCAGCCAAGACGTGGGCAGTAGCTCTGGGGCCAACGTCCTGACTTTC.

This clonotype has a handful of counts. The chain uses TRBV4-2 and TRBJ2-5; D unresolved. Trimming left V 4 bases short and J 7 bases short, with 22 bases between. The CDR3 consists of 16 residues. Germline values: CDR1 LGHNA, CDR2 YNFKEQ. CDR3 nucleotide sequence: TGTGCCAGCAGCCCCTCCGGAAGCCCACAATGGGGGACCCAGTACTTC. Amino acids: CASSPSGSPQWGTQYF.

This clonotype was counted between two and nine times. The chain has TRBV20-1 and TRBJ1-5; D perhaps matches TRBD1 (6 bases). Germline lookup yields CDR1 DFQATT and CDR2 SNEGSKA (reference sequence). The CDR3 has 16 amino acids. The DNA of the CDR3 is TGCTCCAGCGGAGCGTGGGGGGCGGAGGACAATCAGCCCCAGCATTTT. This codes for CSSGAWGAEDNQPQHF.

In this sample, this clonotype turned up a few times. V and J are TRBV6-6 and TRBJ2-1; TRBD1 matches at 8 bases. The CDR3 has 15 residues. Germline assignment: CDR1 MNHNY and CDR2 SVGAGI (reference sequence). V dropped 6 bases and J dropped 9; count of bases not matched to a gene: 13. This CDR3 reads CASRQTGAGPGEQFF. The CDR3, as DNA: TGTGCCAGCAGACAGACAGGGGCGGGTCCCGGTGAGCAGTTCTTC.

This clonotype has more than one count but fewer than ten. This sequence joins TRBV27 and TRBJ2-7, with D perhaps TRBD1 or TRBD2 (6 bases each). The germline V gene encodes CDR1 MNHEY and CDR2 SMNVEV (reference sequence). This CDR3 spans 15 amino acids. V was trimmed by 2 bases and J by 3 bases, leaving 14 bases between them. CDR3 residues: CASSLRGPVNYEQYF. CDR3 coding DNA: TGTGCCAGCAGTTTACGGGGGCCGGTTAACTACGAGCAGTACTTC.

This clonotype was recorded a few times. Its ends do not fully match the called genes, so a read error is possible. The chain employs TRBV12-3 or TRBV12-4 and TRBJ1-2; D unclear. The CDR3 covers 8 residues. The CDR3 here is CASSPRRF. The DNA for the CDR3 is TGTGCCAGCAGTCCCCGGCGCTTC.

In this sample, this clonotype turned up a few times. The chain joins TRBV11-3 to TRBJ2-2, with TRBD1 identical over 9 bases. J was trimmed by 4 bases and V by 5 bases; bases with no gene match: 8. The CDR3 loop spans 16 amino acids. Germline CDR1 SGHNT, CDR2 YENEEA. CDR3 sequence reads: CASSPQGTGRTGELFF. CDR3 DNA sequence: TGTGCCAGCAGCCCCCAGGGGACAGGGCGCACCGGGGAGCTGTTTTTT.

This clonotype occurred a few times. The V call is TRBV7-9, the J call TRBJ2-1; 9 nucleotides agree with TRBD2. This CDR3 is built from 18 residues. J gave up 8 bases and V 2 bases, and 16 bases lay outside the gene matches. Per the germline V gene, CDR1 is SEHNR and CDR2 is FQNEAQ (reference sequence). The CDR3 spells CASSLNPKAGGSWDEQFF. The CDR3 nucleotides read TGTGCCAGCAGCTTAAACCCTAAAGCGGGAGGCTCTTGGGATGAGCAGTTCTTC.

The chain uses TRBV24-1 and TRBJ1-4; 7 nucleotides match TRBD1. The junction had 7 bases not matched to a gene; V was cut back by 3 bases and J by 7 bases. The germline V gene has CDR1 KGHDR and CDR2 SFDVKD. The CDR3 is 15 amino acids. CDR3 DNA: TGTGCCACCAGTGATCCCCACCCAGGGGGTGAAAAACTGTTTTTT. Encoded protein: CATSDPHPGGEKLFF.

This clonotype was found many times. This sequence joins TRBV4-3 and TRBJ1-3, with TRBD1 matching over 7 bases. The CDR3 runs to 15 residues. V gave up 1 base and J gave up 4 bases; unmatched junction bases: 4. Germline CDR1 reads LGHNA; CDR2 reads YSLEER. This chain's CDR3 is CASSQGQGAGNTIYF. The CDR3 DNA is TGCGCCAGCAGCCAAGGACAGGGCGCCGGAAACACCATATATTTT.

The sample holds a few counts of this clonotype. The chain carries TRBV7-2 and TRBJ2-7; maybe TRBD2 (5 bases). Germline V gene sequence: CDR1 SGHTA, CDR2 FQGNSA. V was trimmed by 7 bases and J by 3 bases, leaving 13 bases between them. CDR3 length equals 13 residues. CDR3 sequence reads: CASTGTEGYEQYF. The CDR3 DNA follows: TGTGCCAGCACCGGCACAGAGGGCTACGAGCAGTACTTC.

This clonotype was observed a handful of times. The V and J genes are TRBV20-1 and TRBJ2-7; 10 bases match TRBD2. The CDR3 runs to 13 residues. Per the germline V gene, CDR1 is DFQATT and CDR2 is SNEGSKA (reference sequence). Trimming took 3 bases from V and 5 from J; bases not matched to a gene: 4. The CDR3 region has the DNA TGCAGTGCTAGTGGCCTAGCGGGAGACGAGCAGTACTTC. Translation gives CSASGLAGDEQYF.

This clonotype was detected ten times or more. The genes are TRBV9 and TRBJ1-5, with D tentatively TRBD1 (6 bases). V shed 6 bases and J shed 6 bases, with 19 bases lying between them. There are 15 residues in the CDR3. CDR1 and CDR2 (germline): SGDLS, YYNGEE. This CDR3 reads CASTKTNREVQPQHF. In DNA form, the CDR3 reads TGTGCCAGCACCAAGACGAACAGGGAAGTTCAGCCCCAGCATTTT.

This clonotype has just a few counts. V usage is TRBV7-2 and J usage is TRBJ2-3; 7 bases agree with TRBD1. V lost 1 base to trimming and J lost 2 bases; unmatched junction nucleotides: 3. The length of the CDR3 is 15 residues. Looked up from germline, CDR1 is SGHTA and CDR2 is FQGNSA. The CDR3 nucleotides are TGTGCCAGCAGCTTAGTGGGACAGACCACAGATACGCAGTATTTT. It encodes CASSLVGQTTDTQYF.

The table lists this clonotype with many counts. The genes are TRBV29-1 and TRBJ1-1, with unresolved D. The CDR3 extends over 11 amino acids. Trimming shortened V by 5 bases and J by 1 base, and 5 bases separated the two germline ends. The germline V gene encodes CDR1 SQVTM and CDR2 ANQGSEA. The DNA of the CDR3 is TGCAGCGTTAGACGGAACACTGAAGCTTTCTTT. The encoded protein is CSVRRNTEAFF.